What follows are 5 T cell receptor beta chains derived from one specimen sequenced in a study of shared clonotypes between healthy human individuals. The data were produced by immunoSEQ multiplex PCR, yet TCRdb's version contains in-frame clones alone and is incomplete. The sample holds roughly 500,000 clones, about 85% seen once. The sequencing sample was made of PBMCs. The receptors were sampled from a woman aged 40 to 55 in good health. Some clones in this sample may be carry-over from other donors' samples.

The chain is built from TRBV19 and TRBJ1-4, with D unclear. The CDR3 consists of 15 residues. With 5 bases removed from V and 4 bases from J, the gap between germline ends came to 14 bases. CDR1 is LNHDA and CDR2 is SQIVND in the germline V gene (reference sequence). In nucleotides, the CDR3 is TGTGCCAGTAGTGCCGGAACGGACGTTAATGAAAAACTGTTTTTT. It translates to CASSAGTDVNEKLFF.

The chain carries TRBV5-5 and TRBJ1-1; perhaps TRBD1 as D (6 bases). Trimming pared 4 bases from V and 4 bases from J, leaving 14 bases between. CDR3 length: 14 amino acids. Germline CDR1 is SGHKS and CDR2 is YYEKEE (reference sequence). CDR3 nucleotide sequence: TGTGCCAGCAGCCTAGCCGCAGGGGTCACTGAAGCTTTCTTT. Translation gives CASSLAAGVTEAFF.

The chain uses TRBV9 and TRBJ2-1, with a weak D call TRBD2 (6 bases). The CDR3 has 15 amino acids. The germline gives CDR1 SGDLS, CDR2 YYNGEE. Between the trimmed V and J ends, which lost 4 bases and 5 bases, there was a span of 16 bases. CDR3 DNA: TGTGCCAGCAGCACTAGCCCCCTATGGAACAATGAGCAGTTCTTC. It codes for CASSTSPLWNNEQFF.

The chain couples TRBV4-2 to TRBJ2-1, with 11 bases identical to TRBD2. Per germline, CDR1 LGHNA and CDR2 YNFKEQ. Trimming at V came to 0 bases and at J to 8 bases, leaving 9 bases not matched to a gene. The CDR3 loop spans 17 amino acids. This CDR3 reads CASSQELAGGVGDEQFF. CDR3 bases: TGTGCCAGCAGCCAAGAGCTAGCGGGAGGAGTGGGAGATGAGCAGTTCTTC.

The genes are TRBV11-2 and TRBJ1-1; D unresolved. Germline lookup yields CDR1 SGHAT and CDR2 FQNNGV. V gave up 1 base and J gave up 1 base, with 7 bases separating them. The CDR3 is made up of 14 amino acids. The CDR3 spells CASSLGRANTEAFF. DNA of the CDR3: TGTGCCAGCAGCTTAGGACGGGCGAACACTGAAGCTTTCTTT.